A selection of T cell receptor beta chains follows, all from one sample in a study of cytomegalovirus exposure and HLA in healthy donors. Using immunoSEQ multiplex PCR, the repertoire was profiled, and TCRdb retains in-frame clones only, with some absent. The data show 210,000 or so clones, roughly 81% seen once. The sample consisted of PBMCs. These receptors were taken from a girl aged 2 to 9 in good health and CMV-seronegative. Both conserved end residues are part of each CDR3. The D gene is left open where the match is weak. A row's size may be missing; if present it is once, few, many or a size class.

size: .
J: TRBJ2-3
D: .
V: TRBV20-1
DNA: TGCAGTGCTGCACTATACGCACAGTATTTT
CDR3: CSAALYAQYF

size: .
J: TRBJ1-2
D: TRBD1
V: TRBV5-4
DNA: TGTGCCAGCAGCCGAGACAGGGTCTGGGGCTACACCTTC
CDR3: CASSRDRVWGYTF

size: .
J: TRBJ2-5
D: .
V: TRBV9
DNA: TGTGCCAGCAGCCCGCGGGTAAGCGGCCAAGAGACCCAGTACTTC
CDR3: CASSPRVSGQETQYF

size: once
J: TRBJ1-5
D: .
V: TRBV6-1
DNA: TGTGCCAGCAGTGTAGGACTAGGACAGCGCCTTCCTGGTGGCAATCAGCCCCAGCATTTT
CDR3: CASSVGLGQRLPGGNQPQHF

size: once
J: TRBJ1-2
D: TRBD1
V: TRBV5-6
DNA: TGTGCCAGCAGCTTAGGGGGCTTGGACTATGGCTACACCTTC
CDR3: CASSLGGLDYGYTF

size: once
J: TRBJ1-1
D: TRBD1
V: TRBV7-9
DNA: TGTGCCAGCAGGGCTACAGGGGTTACTGAAGCTTTCTTT
CDR3: CASRATGVTEAFF

size: .
J: TRBJ1-2
D: TRBD1
V: TRBV29-1
DNA: TGCAGCGGAAGGACAGGGGATGGCTACACCTTC
CDR3: CSGRTGDGYTF

size: .
J: TRBJ2-1
D: TRBD2
V: TRBV7-9
DNA: TGTGCCAGCAGCTTAGTTCGTTCTAGCGGTAATGAGCAGTTCTTC
CDR3: CASSLVRSSGNEQFF

size: .
J: TRBJ2-5
D: TRBD2
V: TRBV6-1
DNA: TGTGCCAGCAATAGACTAGCGGCCTCCAAGACCCAGTACTTC
CDR3: CASNRLAASKTQYF

size: .
J: TRBJ2-7
D: .
V: TRBV19
DNA: TGTGCCAGTAGCCGCCGGGGAGAGAACTCCTACGAGCAGTACTTC
CDR3: CASSRRGENSYEQYF

size: once
J: TRBJ2-7
D: TRBD2
V: TRBV29-1
DNA: TGCAGCGTTGAAGTTCCCGGGACTAGCGGGGAAAACGAGCAGTACTTC
CDR3: CSVEVPGTSGENEQYF

size: .
J: TRBJ1-1
D: TRBD1
V: TRBV25-1
DNA: TGTGCCAGCAGTTCCCCACCCGGACAGGGAGAGGCTAACACTGAAGCTTTCTTT
CDR3: CASSSPPGQGEANTEAFF

size: .
J: TRBJ1-6
D: TRBD1
V: TRBV4-1
DNA: TGCGCCAGCAGCCCGGGACAGGGGGAACTCTATAATTCACCCCTCCACTTT
CDR3: CASSPGQGELYNSPLHF

size: .
J: TRBJ1-2
D: TRBD1
V: TRBV27
DNA: TGTGCCAGCAGTTCAACAGGGGGCGATGGCTACACCTTC
CDR3: CASSSTGGDGYTF

size: .
J: TRBJ1-1
D: TRBD1
V: TRBV5-1
DNA: TGCGCCAGCAGCGTGACAGGGGGCACTGAAGCTTTCTTT
CDR3: CASSVTGGTEAFF

size: few
J: TRBJ1-4
D: .
V: TRBV4-1
DNA: TGCGCCACCGGGGTGGGTCATGAAAAACTGTTTTTT
CDR3: CATGVGHEKLFF

size: once
J: TRBJ2-7
D: .
V: TRBV6-5
DNA: TGTGCCAGCAGTTACCAGGGGGGTAGCTCCTACGAGCAGTACTTC
CDR3: CASSYQGGSSYEQYF

size: .
J: TRBJ1-1
D: .
V: TRBV18
DNA: TGTGCCAGCTCACCACGGGGGAGGACCACTGAAGCTTTCTTT
CDR3: CASSPRGRTTEAFF

size: .
J: TRBJ1-2
D: .
V: TRBV20-1
DNA: TGCGACCCCAGCGCCTATGGCTACACCTTC
CDR3: CDPSAYGYTF

size: .
J: TRBJ2-1
D: TRBD2
V: TRBV19
DNA: TGTGCCAGTAGTAATAGCGGGATGGATGAGCAGTTCTTC
CDR3: CASSNSGMDEQFF

size: .
J: TRBJ1-2
D: .
V: TRBV23-1
DNA: TGCGCCAGCAGTCAATCGTCCCAGGGCTATGGCTACACCTTC
CDR3: CASSQSSQGYGYTF

size: .
J: TRBJ2-3
D: TRBD2
V: TRBV15
DNA: TGTGCCACCAGCCTCCTAGCGGGCCCTAGCACAGATACGCAGTATTTT
CDR3: CATSLLAGPSTDTQYF